A single sample gave rise to the 18 T cell receptor beta chains below, sequenced in a study of CD8 T cells in ankylosing spondylitis. TCRdb called the 5' RACE reads again in MiXCR, with one record for every CDR3 protein. This table has some 200,000 distinct CDR3 sequences, roughly 13% appearing once. The source material was blood, either unsorted or a sorted T cell fraction (not recorded which). Source of these receptors: a male donor with ankylosing spondylitis or in good health (not recorded which).

The V gene is TRBV4-1, the J gene TRBJ2-7; 12 bases line up with TRBD2. The germline V gene has CDR1 MGHRA and CDR2 YSYEKL. There are 19 residues in the CDR3. After removal of 4 bases from V and 3 bases from J, the junction contained 16 bases not matched to a gene. CDR3 in DNA: TGCGCCAGCAGCCCGCGCCGAATAGATCCTAGCGGGGGGGGCTACGAGCAGTACTTC. Amino acids: CASSPRRIDPSGGGYEQYF.

The chain joins TRBV6-1 to TRBJ1-5; tentative D call: TRBD1 (5 bases). Germline CDR1 MNHNS, CDR2 SASEGT. Trimming pared 9 bases from V and 0 bases from J, leaving 18 bases between. This CDR3 is 16 amino acids long. Here the CDR3 reads CARRGLSDSSNQPQHF. CDR3 DNA sequence: TGTGCCAGACGGGGGTTGTCTGACAGTAGCAATCAGCCCCAGCATTTT.

This chain joins TRBV25-1 and TRBJ2-5, with D unclear. Trimming took 2 bases from V and 9 from J, leaving 7 bases between them. CDR1 and CDR2 (germline): MGHDK, SYGVNS. This CDR3 is 11 amino acids long. CDR3 sequence (DNA): TGTGCCAGCAGTGAACTTGAGGCCCAGTACTTC. Translating it yields CASSELEAQYF.

The chain couples TRBV6-5 to TRBJ2-5; D might be TRBD2 (7 bases). V gave up 4 bases and J gave up 4 bases, with 16 bases separating them. Germline V gives CDR1 MNHEY, CDR2 SVGAGI. The CDR3 sequence is 15 residues long. The DNA of the CDR3 is TGTGCCAGCAGTTCCGAAGGGGGGGGCCCAGAGACCCAGTACTTC. This sequence encodes CASSSEGGGPETQYF.

This chain joins TRBV5-1 and TRBJ2-1; 11 nucleotides line up with TRBD1. The CDR3 is made up of 16 amino acids. The trim removed 2 bases at V and 6 bases at J, leaving 7 bases unmatched. Germline CDR1 is SGHRS and CDR2 is YFSETQ. This CDR3 reads CASSFNQGTGGNEQFF. The CDR3 DNA sequence: TGCGCCAGCAGCTTCAACCAGGGGACAGGGGGCAATGAGCAGTTCTTC.

This sequence joins TRBV5-1 and TRBJ2-2; D perhaps matches TRBD1 (7 bases). Trimming left V 2 bases short and J 5 bases short, with 13 bases between. The CDR3 sequence is 15 residues long. CDR1 and CDR2 (germline): SGHRS, YFSETQ. The CDR3 DNA reads as TGCGCCAGCAGCTTTACAGGGGACTTAACCGGGGAGCTGTTTTTT. Amino acids: CASSFTGDLTGELFF.

This clonotype appeared a few times. J is TRBJ2-3 and V is TRBV4-1, with a weak D call TRBD1 (5 bases). The CDR3 spans 14 residues. Germline CDR1 and CDR2: MGHRA and YSYEKL. Trimming cost V 2 bases and J 5 bases, with 11 bases left between them. CDR3 bases: TGCGCCAGCAGCCAATCTAGGGGAATAGATACGCAGTATTTT. Protein: CASSQSRGIDTQYF.

There are many counts of this clonotype. The chain has TRBV3-1 and TRBJ2-1, with 7 nucleotides matching TRBD2. Trimming cost V 1 base and J 0 bases; bases outside gene matches: 3. CDR3 size: 16 residues. Germline V gene data show CDR1 as LGHDT and CDR2 as YNNKEL (reference sequence). The CDR3 sequence: CASSQVASGSYNEQFF. CDR3 nucleotides: TGTGCCAGCAGCCAAGTCGCTAGCGGCTCCTACAATGAGCAGTTCTTC.

The rearrangement links TRBV27 to TRBJ2-7, with D perhaps matching TRBD1 (5 bases). Germline V gene data show CDR1 as MNHEY and CDR2 as SMNVEV (reference sequence). The CDR3 loop spans 13 amino acids. Trimming took off 5 bases at V and 5 bases at J, with 13 bases between the two ends. The CDR3 DNA reads as TGTGCCAGCAGTCTTACCAGGGTCGACGAGCAGTACTTC. This codes for CASSLTRVDEQYF.

The rearrangement links TRBV7-9 to TRBJ2-7, with D maybe TRBD2 (6 bases). Germline V gives CDR1 SEHNR, CDR2 FQNEAQ (reference sequence). The CDR3 consists of 14 residues. Trimming removed 1 base from V and 3 bases from J, with 10 bases in between. CDR3 residues: CASSLGLDVYEQYF. CDR3 nucleotide sequence: TGTGCCAGCAGCTTAGGACTAGATGTCTACGAGCAGTACTTC. Full variable domain (missing parts from reference TRBV7-9 and TRBJ2-7): DTGVSQNPRHKITKRGQNVTFRCDPISEHNRLYWYRQTLGQGPEFLTYFQNEAQLEKSRLLSDRFSAERPKGSFSTLEIQRTEQGDSAMYLCASSLGLDVYEQYFGPGTRLTVT.

This sequence joins TRBV7-6 and TRBJ2-4; D possibly uses TRBD1 or TRBD2 (5 bases each). The V and J ends lost 0 bases and 5 bases respectively, with 11 bases between them. The germline V gene encodes CDR1 SGHVS and CDR2 FNYEAQ. CDR3 length equals 15 residues. The CDR3: CASSLAMRGENIQYF. As DNA, the CDR3 is TGTGCCAGCAGCTTAGCGATGCGAGGGGAAAACATTCAGTACTTC.

This chain links TRBV12-5 with TRBJ1-1; TRBD1 might be the D (6 bases). The germline V and J ends were trimmed by 7 bases and 0 bases, with 12 bases remaining between them. Germline V lookup: CDR1 LGHNT, CDR2 FRNRAP. The CDR3 runs to 14 residues. CDR3 in amino acids: CASETSGVNTEAFF. DNA for the CDR3: TGTGCTAGTGAAACCTCAGGGGTGAACACTGAAGCTTTCTTT.

This clonotype was seen ten or more times. The J gene is TRBJ2-1, the V gene TRBV7-9; D unresolved. Trimming took off 4 bases at V and 0 bases at J, with 10 bases between the two ends. CDR1 SEHNR and CDR2 FQNEAQ come from the germline V gene (reference sequence). This CDR3 has 15 residues. The CDR3 region is CASSSVVLSYNEQFF. Here the CDR3 DNA reads TGTGCCAGCAGCTCGGTGGTCCTCTCCTACAATGAGCAGTTCTTC. Complete variable domain (other parts from reference TRBV7-9 and TRBJ2-1): DTGVSQNPRHKITKRGQNVTFRCDPISEHNRLYWYRQTLGQGPEFLTYFQNEAQLEKSRLLSDRFSAERPKGSFSTLEIQRTEQGDSAMYLCASSSVVLSYNEQFFGPGTRLTVL.

The sample holds a few counts of this clonotype. The chain combines TRBV5-5 with TRBJ2-1; 8 nucleotides align to TRBD2. Germline V gene data show CDR1 as SGHKS and CDR2 as YYEKEE (reference sequence). After removal of 1 base from V and 3 bases from J, the junction contained 3 bases not matched to a gene. CDR3 size: 15 residues. CDR3 sequence reads: CASSLRSGSYNEQFF. In DNA, the CDR3 is TGTGCCAGCAGCTTGAGGAGCGGGAGCTACAATGAGCAGTTCTTC.

In its sample, this clonotype was seen many times. V and J are TRBV29-1 and TRBJ2-7, with TRBD1 identical over 7 bases. Per germline, CDR1 SQVTM and CDR2 ANQGSEA. The CDR3 sequence is 13 residues long. The ends lost 7 bases at V and 1 base at J; junction bases unmatched: 7. CDR3 DNA: TGCAGCGCTGCGACAGGGCTATCCTACGAGCAGTACTTC. Residues: CSAATGLSYEQYF.

This clonotype was recorded many times. The chain employs TRBV5-1 and TRBJ2-7; 7 bases fit TRBD2. Germline assignment: CDR1 SGHRS and CDR2 YFSETQ. J lost 0 bases, V lost 3 bases, and 12 bases had no gene match. The CDR3 totals 17 residues. The CDR3 region has the DNA TGCGCCAGCAGCTCTAGCGGCTGGACCCAGAGCTCCTACGAGCAGTACTTC. Translated: CASSSSGWTQSSYEQYF.

This chain links TRBV9 with TRBJ2-2; a weak D match, TRBD1 (5 bases). Trimming took 0 bases from V and 7 from J, leaving 7 bases between them. The CDR3 consists of 13 residues. Germline assignment: CDR1 SGDLS and CDR2 YYNGEE. CDR3 nucleotides: TGTGCCAGCAGCGTAGAGGGGCACGGGGAGCTGTTTTTT. As protein: CASSVEGHGELFF.

V and J are TRBV11-2 and TRBJ2-7; D remains ambiguous. The V gene's germline CDR1 is SGHAT and CDR2 FQNNGV. V shed 5 bases and J shed 3 bases, with 8 bases lying between them. The CDR3 is 12 residues long. The DNA for the CDR3 is TGTGCCAGCAGCCCAGCAATCTACGAGCAGTACTTC. Encoded protein: CASSPAIYEQYF.